This T cell receptor (beta chain) was profiled in a study of cytomegalovirus exposure and HLA in healthy donors. General observations from the study: Earlier results showed most TCR beta V segments being productive about 90% or about 30% of the time. Looking again later, the authors saw that most CMV-associated TCR beta chains seemed HLA-restricted. TCR beta sequences reportedly predicted most subjects' HLA-A and HLA-B alleles accurately.

The PCR contained 60 Vbeta and 13 Jbeta primers. Profiled with immunoSEQ multiplex PCR; TCRdb holds only in-frame clones, not every one. The repertoire holds under 150,000 clones, with around 70% as singletons. The table lists this clone with a few counts. Its target is not known. CDR1 and CDR2 (germline): SGHAT, FQNNGV. The CDR3 covers 18 residues. J lost 4 bases, V lost 5 bases, and 11 bases had no gene match. This clonotype was obtained from a man aged 30 to 39 in good health and CMV-seronegative. The rearrangement links TRBV11-2 to TRBJ1-4; 12 bases map to TRBD1. The source material was PBMCs. The chain's CDR3 is CASSLTSGTGGFNEKLFF. The CDR3 DNA reads TGTGCCAGCAGCCTGACCTCCGGGACAGGGGGCTTTAATGAAAAACTGTTTTTT.